The 17 T cell receptor beta chains below were found in one sample sequenced in a study of cytomegalovirus exposure and HLA in healthy donors. Use of 60 Vbeta and 13 Jbeta primers characterized the PCR. Only in-frame clones appear in the TCRdb table, and some are missing; sequencing was by immunoSEQ multiplex PCR. The table has roughly 97,000 clones, approximately 78% seen once. The sequenced sample was PBMCs. The receptors originated from a woman between 40 and 55 years old in good health and CMV-seronegative.

This chain connects TRBV11-2 to TRBJ2-3; 10 bases agree with TRBD2. Trimming removed 2 bases from V and 1 base from J; junction bases left unmatched: 3. This CDR3 has 16 amino acids. In germline, CDR1 is SGHAT, CDR2 FQNNGV. The chain's CDR3 is CASSLMTSGRTDTQYF. CDR3 coding DNA: TGTGCCAGCAGCTTAATGACTAGCGGGCGCACAGATACGCAGTATTTT. Looking up the rest from reference TRBV11-2 and TRBJ2-3 gives the full variable domain: EAGVAQSPRYKIIEKRQSVAFWCNPISGHATLYWYQQILGQGPKLLIQFQNNGVVDDSQLPKDRFSAERLKGVDSTLKIQPAKLEDSAVYLCASSLMTSGRTDTQYFGPGTRLTVL.

This chain links TRBV5-1 with TRBJ1-2; 7 bases are a match to TRBD1. The CDR3 length is 15 residues. After removal of 3 bases from V and 4 bases from J, the junction contained 9 bases not matched to a gene. CDR1 is SGHRS and CDR2 is YFSETQ in the germline V gene. DNA for the CDR3: TGCGCCAGCAGCTCCCAGGGACAGACATTCTATGGCTACACCTTC. This translates into CASSSQGQTFYGYTF.

Within the sample, this clone is medium-sized. This specimen includes other DNA sequences encoding the same CDR3. V and J are TRBV27 and TRBJ2-2, with D possibly being TRBD2 (5 bases). Trimming stripped 2 bases from V and 0 bases from J, with 10 bases between. The CDR3 sequence is 16 residues long. Germline V CDR1 and CDR2: MNHEY, SMNVEV (reference sequence). CDR3 region: CASSLPSGTNTGELFF. The CDR3 coding sequence is TGTGCCAGCAGTTTACCCAGCGGTACGAACACCGGGGAGCTGTTTTTT.

The gene calls are TRBV27 and TRBJ2-2, with TRBD1 matching 8 bases. This CDR3 comprises 16 residues. J was trimmed by 5 bases and V by 6 bases; bases with no gene match: 11. Looked up from germline, CDR1 is MNHEY and CDR2 is SMNVEV (reference sequence). CDR3 in amino acids: CASSRDRSFRTGELFF. DNA for the CDR3: TGTGCCAGCAGCCGGGACAGGTCTTTTCGGACCGGGGAGCTGTTTTTT.

This clone has just one count. The chain combines TRBV9 with TRBJ2-1; 15 bases agree with TRBD2. The CDR3 has 16 amino acids. After removal of 4 bases from V and 9 bases from J, the junction contained 8 bases not matched to a gene. Germline V gene sequence: CDR1 SGDLS, CDR2 YYNGEE. CDR3 amino acids: CASSLGLAGGNGEQFF. The CDR3 coding sequence is TGTGCCAGCAGCCTCGGACTAGCGGGAGGGAATGGTGAGCAGTTCTTC. The full variable domain, its missing parts supplied by reference TRBV9 and TRBJ2-1, is DSGVTQTPKHLITATGQRVTLRCSPRSGDLSVYWYQQSLDQGLQFLIQYYNGEERAKGNILERFSAQQFPDLHSELNLSSLELGDSALYFCASSLGLAGGNGEQFFGPGTRLTVL.

V usage is TRBV7-6 and J usage is TRBJ1-3, with 11 positions matching TRBD1. Germline V gives CDR1 SGHVS, CDR2 FNYEAQ. With V trimmed by 5 bases and J by 3 bases, 6 bases remained unmatched. The CDR3 length is 16 residues. CDR3 coding DNA: TGTGCCAGCAGCATTGGACAGGGGGCGCGTGGAAACACCATATATTTT. It encodes CASSIGQGARGNTIYF.

The chain uses TRBV7-2 and TRBJ1-2, with 11 positions matching TRBD1. Germline V lookup: CDR1 SGHTA, CDR2 FQGNSA. V lost 5 bases and J lost 7; bases outside the gene matches: 9. The CDR3 runs 15 residues. The CDR3 DNA sequence: TGTGCCAGCAGCCTCGAAAGGACAGGGGGCGGTGGCTACACCTTC. This sequence encodes CASSLERTGGGGYTF.

The chain employs TRBV15 and TRBJ2-7; possibly TRBD2 for D (5 bases). CDR3 length equals 14 residues. CDR1 is LNHNV and CDR2 is YYDKDF in the germline V gene (reference sequence). V lost 5 bases and J lost 3, with 14 bases in between. DNA of the CDR3: TGTGCCACCAGCGCTCTAGCAACGGGCTACGAGCAGTACTTC. Translating gives CATSALATGYEQYF.

This rearrangement joins TRBV6-1 to TRBJ1-1, with D possibly being TRBD1 (6 bases). The length of the CDR3 is 14 residues. V lost 6 bases to trimming and J lost 8 bases, with 19 bases between them. Per the germline V gene, CDR1 is MNHNS and CDR2 is SASEGT. The CDR3 here is CASRRGGEETEAFF. Written as DNA, the CDR3 is TGTGCCAGCAGAAGGGGGGGGGAGGAGACCGAAGCTTTCTTT.

This chain uses TRBV7-3 with TRBJ2-3, with TRBD2 matching over 8 bases. This CDR3 is built from 14 residues. Germline lookup yields CDR1 SGHTA and CDR2 FQGTGA. Trimming cost V 3 bases and J 4 bases; bases outside gene matches: 3. The CDR3, as DNA: TGTGCCAGCAGCTTCATCGGGGGGGCAGATACGCAGTATTTT. It yields the protein CASSFIGGADTQYF.

V usage is TRBV2 and J usage is TRBJ2-5; possibly TRBD2 for D (6 bases). V gave up 6 bases and J gave up 5 bases, with 10 bases separating them. Per germline, CDR1 SNHLY and CDR2 FYNNEI. The CDR3 runs to 12 residues. The chain's CDR3 is CASSREVETQYF. CDR3 sequence (DNA): TGTGCCAGCAGCAGGGAGGTGGAGACCCAGTACTTC.

The chain carries TRBV4-2 and TRBJ2-2; 8 bases match TRBD1. Germline-derived CDR1 and CDR2 are LGHNA and YNFKEQ. With 4 bases clipped from V and 5 bases from J, the junction kept 6 bases outside the gene matches. CDR3 length: 15 residues. CDR3 sequence reads: CASSPNNRGTGELFF. In nucleotides, the CDR3 is TGTGCCAGCAGCCCCAATAACAGGGGGACCGGGGAGCTGTTTTTT.

This clone appeared a few times. This sequence joins TRBV6-1 and TRBJ2-5, with 8 positions matching TRBD1. The J call may be wrong; the DNA end is better matched by TRBJ2-7. There are 14 residues in the CDR3. CDR1 is MNHNS, CDR2 SASEGT, per germline. The CDR3 nucleotides read TGTGCCAGCAGACCTAGGGGACAGGCATACGAGCAGTACTTC. Its protein is CASRPRGQAYEQYF.

The gene calls are TRBV19 and TRBJ2-7, with D maybe TRBD1 (5 bases). V shed 3 bases and J shed 4 bases, with 16 bases lying between them. CDR1 LNHDA and CDR2 SQIVND come from the germline V gene (reference sequence). The CDR3 covers 15 residues. The CDR3 reads CASSISKVTVYEQYF. CDR3 nucleotide sequence: TGTGCCAGTAGTATCAGTAAGGTGACAGTATACGAGCAGTACTTC.

The chain combines TRBV5-1 with TRBJ1-1; 8 positions agree with TRBD1. V was clipped by 4 bases and J by 2 bases; unmatched bases: 4. CDR1 is SGHRS and CDR2 is YFSETQ in the germline V gene. CDR3 length equals 14 residues. CDR3 nucleotide sequence: TGCGCCAGCAGCGCGGGACAGGCTAACACTGAAGCTTTCTTT. Protein product: CASSAGQANTEAFF.

The chain carries TRBV6-5 and TRBJ1-1; weak D call: TRBD1 (5 bases). V lost 0 bases, J lost 8 bases, and 7 bases lay in between. The CDR3 is 12 amino acids. Germline lookup yields CDR1 MNHEY and CDR2 SVGAGI. DNA of the CDR3: TGTGCCAGCAGTTACTCGAACAGGGAAGCTTTCTTT. Translated: CASSYSNREAFF.

This chain connects TRBV4-2 to TRBJ2-3; 9 bases match TRBD2. V trimming: 2 bases; J trimming: 4 bases; junction bases outside the gene matches: 7. The germline V gene has CDR1 LGHNA and CDR2 YNFKEQ. The CDR3 extends over 16 amino acids. CDR3 nucleotide sequence: TGTGCCAGCAGCCAATCCGCAGCGGGAGGATCAGATACGCAGTATTTT. This codes for CASSQSAAGGSDTQYF.